The 25 T cell receptor beta chains presented below share a single source sample, sequenced in a study of cytotoxic CD8 clonotypes in ibrutinib-treated CLL. Sequenced by immunoSEQ multiplex PCR; TCRdb stores in-frame clones only, minus some. The repertoire consists of under 300,000 clones, with 70% occurring once and the leading ten covering over 15%. This material consisted of PBMCs, taken after 24 months of ibrutinib treatment. The origin of the receptors is a human donor with chronic lymphocytic leukemia.

With regard to this clone: The sample contains more than one DNA sequence encoding this CDR3. V usage is TRBV6-5 and J usage is TRBJ2-1; D is undetermined. The CDR3 length is 14 residues. Trimming removed 6 bases at V and 0 bases at J, with 9 bases between. Germline CDR1 is MNHEY and CDR2 is SVGAGI. CDR3 nucleotide sequence: TGTGCCAGCAGCTTGGGGTCCTCCTACAATGAGCAGTTCTTC. Its protein is CASSLGSSYNEQFF.

This chain connects TRBV27 to TRBJ1-4, with D hard to call. The CDR3 spans 14 residues. Deletions cut 5 bases from V and 0 bases from J, with 7 bases between. Germline lookup yields CDR1 MNHEY and CDR2 SMNVEV (reference sequence). CDR3 region: CASSPWATNEKLFF. The CDR3, as DNA: TGTGCCAGCAGTCCGTGGGCAACTAATGAAAAACTGTTTTTT.

The J gene is TRBJ1-5, the V gene TRBV14; D ambiguous. Germline loops: CDR1 SGHDN, CDR2 FVKESK. The CDR3 contains 16 residues. With 1 base removed from V and 2 bases from J, the gap between germline ends came to 12 bases. The CDR3 sequence: CASSQGQSKGNQPQHF. Here the CDR3 DNA reads TGTGCCAGCAGCCAAGGGCAGAGTAAGGGCAATCAGCCCCAGCATTTT.

The chain employs TRBV29-1 and TRBJ2-7, with D hard to call. Trimming took off 6 bases at V and 0 bases at J, with 12 bases between the two ends. CDR3 length: 13 residues. CDR1 and CDR2 from the germline V gene are SQVTM and ANQGSEA. The CDR3 bases are TGCAGCGTCGCCCCCTCCAGCTCCTACGAGCAGTACTTC. This translates into CSVAPSSSYEQYF.

This clone came up a few times. The V gene is TRBV5-1, the J gene TRBJ2-7; 8 bases are shared with TRBD1. Trimming at V came to 4 bases and at J to 3 bases, leaving 9 bases not matched to a gene. The CDR3 runs to 15 residues. Germline V CDR1 and CDR2: SGHRS, YFSETQ. The CDR3 spells CASSLYPGTGYEQYF. The DNA for the CDR3 is TGCGCCAGCAGCCTCTACCCCGGGACAGGCTACGAGCAGTACTTC.

The V gene is TRBV2, the J gene TRBJ2-3; 10 nucleotides match TRBD2. The CDR3 extends over 16 amino acids. CDR1 and CDR2 (germline): SNHLY, FYNNEI. J was trimmed by 4 bases and V by 4 bases; bases with no gene match: 8. Here the CDR3 reads CASSALLAGMADTQYF. CDR3 DNA: TGTGCCAGCAGTGCATTACTAGCGGGAATGGCAGATACGCAGTATTTT.

The V and J genes are TRBV7-9 and TRBJ2-7; 7 bases align to TRBD1. V shed 5 bases, J shed 3 bases, and the junction held 10 bases outside the gene matches. Germline CDR1 reads SEHNR; CDR2 reads FQNEAQ (reference sequence). CDR3 length: 15 residues. CDR3 region: CASSARDRAGYEQYF. CDR3 in DNA: TGTGCCAGCAGCGCGCGCGACAGGGCCGGCTACGAGCAGTACTTC. Variable domain in full (rest from reference TRBV7-9 and TRBJ2-7): DTGVSQNPRHKITKRGQNVTFRCDPISEHNRLYWYRQTLGQGPEFLTYFQNEAQLEKSRLLSDRFSAERPKGSFSTLEIQRTEQGDSAMYLCASSARDRAGYEQYFGPGTRLTVT.

A single count supports this clone. The chain has TRBV7-9 and TRBJ1-2; no clear D gene. Looked up from germline, CDR1 is SEHNR and CDR2 is FQNEAQ (reference sequence). The CDR3 has 13 amino acids. V gave up 0 bases and J gave up 5 bases, with 7 bases separating them. The CDR3, as DNA: TGTGCCAGCAGCTTAGCCGGATTATATGGCTACACCTTC. Residues: CASSLAGLYGYTF.

The CDR3 nucleotides read TGTGCCTGGAGTGTACTGTTAGGAGGCGAGCAGTACTTC. Its translation is CAWSVLLGGEQYF. The chain joins TRBV30 to TRBJ2-7, with D maybe TRBD2 (5 bases). Germline-derived CDR1 and CDR2 are GTSNPN and SVGIG (reference sequence). The CDR3 consists of 13 residues. Trimming removed 0 bases from V and 6 bases from J, with 12 bases in between.

The chain is built from TRBV9 and TRBJ2-7; 7 nucleotides align to TRBD2. Germline lookup yields CDR1 SGDLS and CDR2 YYNGEE. V dropped 4 bases and J dropped 4; count of bases not matched to a gene: 11. The CDR3 is 15 amino acids. The CDR3 DNA reads as TGTGCCAGCAGCACTTCTAGCGGAGATTCATACGAGCAGTACTTC. Protein sequence: CASSTSSGDSYEQYF.

The chain is built from TRBV2 and TRBJ1-2; D may be TRBD1 (6 bases). The CDR3 is 16 amino acids. Trimming shortened V by 9 bases and J by 6 bases, and 26 bases separated the two germline ends. Germline V CDR1 and CDR2: SNHLY, FYNNEI. The CDR3 DNA sequence: TGTGCCAGACTGTCTGTACAGGGAATTATATTGGATGGCTACACCTTC. Translated, it gives CARLSVQGIILDGYTF.

CDR3 sequence reads: CASRQRELFF. The DNA for the CDR3 is TGTGCCAGCAGACAGAGGGAGCTGTTTTTT. The J gene is TRBJ2-2, the V gene TRBV28; D remains ambiguous. V lost 6 bases, J lost 9 bases, and 5 bases lay in between. CDR1 is MDHEN and CDR2 is SYDVKM in the germline V gene. This CDR3 comprises 10 residues.

The rearrangement links TRBV20-1 to TRBJ2-6, with D unclear. Looked up from germline, CDR1 is DFQATT and CDR2 is SNEGSKA (reference sequence). The CDR3 consists of 11 residues. Trimming shortened V by 7 bases and J by 4 bases, and 5 bases separated the two germline ends. This CDR3 reads CSVRGANVLTF. DNA of the CDR3: TGCAGTGTCCGGGGGGCCAACGTCCTGACTTTC.

The chain joins TRBV29-1 to TRBJ2-3; TRBD1 or TRBD2 may be the D gene (5 bases each). V was shortened by 4 bases and J by 9 bases, with 14 bases between the two germline ends. Germline V gene data show CDR1 as SQVTM and CDR2 as ANQGSEA. This CDR3 is 12 amino acids long. CDR3 DNA: TGCAGCGTTGGAAGGGATGGGGGAACGCAGTATTTT. This codes for CSVGRDGGTQYF.

The gene calls are TRBV29-1 and TRBJ2-5, with D tentatively TRBD1 or TRBD2 (5 bases each). The V gene's germline CDR1 is SQVTM and CDR2 ANQGSEA. This CDR3 region has 13 residues. V lost 2 bases to trimming and J lost 5 bases, with 12 bases between them. The CDR3: CSVENGGRETQYF. CDR3 sequence (DNA): TGCAGCGTTGAAAATGGGGGTAGGGAGACCCAGTACTTC.

The chain combines TRBV11-2 with TRBJ2-1, with D perhaps TRBD2 (5 bases). Per germline, CDR1 SGHAT and CDR2 FQNNGV. V was cut by 5 bases and J by 7 bases, with 18 bases left in between. The length of the CDR3 is 15 residues. The CDR3 sequence is CASSPPRLAANEQFF. CDR3 sequence (DNA): TGTGCCAGCAGCCCGCCGCGGCTAGCAGCTAATGAGCAGTTCTTC.

The chain couples TRBV19 to TRBJ2-1; 9 bases line up with TRBD2. Germline trimming cut 5 bases from V and 0 bases from J; bases unmatched to any gene: 5. Germline V gene sequence: CDR1 LNHDA, CDR2 SQIVND (reference sequence). CDR3 length: 16 residues. The CDR3 DNA reads as TGTGCCAGTAGTCCCAATAGCGGGAGCTCCTACAATGAGCAGTTCTTC. Translation: CASSPNSGSSYNEQFF.

This clone occurred a few times. The chain carries TRBV27 and TRBJ1-1; no clear D. This CDR3 has 12 amino acids. Per germline, CDR1 MNHEY and CDR2 SMNVEV (reference sequence). V lost 2 bases to trimming and J lost 4 bases, with 5 bases between them. The chain's CDR3 is CASSLAGTEAFF. The DNA for the CDR3 is TGTGCCAGCAGTTTAGCGGGCACTGAAGCTTTCTTT.

This chain joins TRBV11-2 and TRBJ2-1, with TRBD1 identical over 7 bases. Germline V gene data show CDR1 as SGHAT and CDR2 as FQNNGV. Losses at the gene ends were 1 base for V and 4 bases for J; bases not matched to a gene: 7. CDR3 length: 16 amino acids. The CDR3 spells CASSLGMGQIYNEQFF. CDR3 coding DNA: TGTGCCAGCAGCTTAGGTATGGGACAGATATACAATGAGCAGTTCTTC.

This clone was recorded a few times. Germline and junction disagree at one end, which may indicate a read error. The chain joins TRBV20-1 to TRBJ1-1; D ambiguous. Per the germline V gene, CDR1 is DFQATT and CDR2 is SNEGSKA (reference sequence). The CDR3 has 11 amino acids. CDR3 bases: TGCAGTGTTAGAAGGGAAACTGAAGCTTTCTTT. Translated, it gives CSVRRETEAFF.

Written as DNA, the CDR3 is TGCGCCAGCAGCTCCACGAGCGGGGGGGCCTACAATGAGCAGTTCTTC. Amino acid sequence: CASSSTSGGAYNEQFF. The chain combines TRBV5-1 with TRBJ2-1; 10 nucleotides line up with TRBD2. The CDR3 is made up of 16 amino acids. V shed 3 bases, J shed 2 bases, and the junction held 5 bases outside the gene matches. The germline V gene encodes CDR1 SGHRS and CDR2 YFSETQ.

V is TRBV11-1 and J is TRBJ2-7; D possibly uses TRBD1 or TRBD2 (5 bases each). Germline assignment: CDR1 SGHAT and CDR2 FQDESV (reference sequence). Trimming took off 1 base at V and 2 bases at J, with 15 bases between the two ends. This CDR3 comprises 16 residues. As DNA, the CDR3 is TGTGCCAGCAGCTTAGGGTACGGGACCGTTCCCTACGAGCAGTACTTC. This gives the protein CASSLGYGTVPYEQYF.

In its sample, this clone was seen once. V gene TRBV30 combines with J gene TRBJ2-7; TRBD1 matches at 7 bases. CDR1 and CDR2 (germline): GTSNPN, SVGIG (reference sequence). With V trimmed by 3 bases and J by 5 bases, 4 bases remained unmatched. The CDR3 totals 12 residues. This CDR3 is CAWSLTGHEQYF. The CDR3 DNA follows: TGTGCCTGGAGCTTGACAGGGCACGAGCAGTACTTC.

This chain links TRBV27 with TRBJ2-4; D is tentatively TRBD1 or TRBD2 (5 bases each). Looked up from germline, CDR1 is MNHEY and CDR2 is SMNVEV (reference sequence). The CDR3 has 15 residues. V dropped 5 bases and J dropped 5 bases, with 16 bases sitting between them. The CDR3 sequence: CASSLLTGLENIQYF. The CDR3 coding sequence is TGTGCCAGCAGTCTACTGACGGGGCTGGAAAACATTCAGTACTTC.

This clone was found a few times. The chain combines TRBV30 with TRBJ1-1; 7 nucleotides agree with TRBD1. The CDR3 is 11 residues long. V dropped 7 bases and J dropped 10; count of bases not matched to a gene: 9. Germline CDR1 is GTSNPN and CDR2 is SVGIG (reference sequence). CDR3 residues: CASNGYRGAFF. In DNA, the CDR3 is TGTGCCTCTAACGGGTACAGGGGAGCTTTCTTT.